This record covers a single TCR beta chain. As yet, its antigen is unknown. Treatment of the sample: roughly 10-day PBMC culture with coronavirus spike peptide pools or control peptides (ViraFEST assay). Investigators obtained the unexposed donor's CD4+ T cells before the COVID-19 pandemic (2011-2018). Cultures used under 2.5 million PBMCs per well, roughly 9.8 IU/ml IL-2 and around 9.2 ug/ml peptides. Four cold-coronavirus spikes, along with SARS-CoV-2 S/N, were used to probe unexposed-donor CD4+ T cells, cells permitting. At the Johns Hopkins FTIC core, DNA taken from cultured CD4+ T cells was sequenced by way of the Oncomine TCR Beta short-read assay. TCRdb reprocessed the PCR reads with MiXCR, giving one entry per CDR3 protein. The sample holds some 7,200 distinct CDR3 sequences, 35% to 40% seen once. Germline V gene data show CDR1 as SGHDT and CDR2 as YYEEEE. The CDR3 has 15 amino acids. V shed 0 bases and J shed 2 bases, with 10 bases lying between them.

These data are taken from a study of vaccination and CD4 T cells after COVID-19. Study details: Post-COVID draws followed diagnosis by a median around 100 days (range 35 to 161). A CEFX pool, an HIV-1 Nef pool, or else no peptide went into the control cultures.

Sequencing was performed on CD4+ T cells from blood, cultured in vitro. This rearrangement joins TRBV5-6 to TRBJ2-3; D remains unclear. The sequence derives from a human donor in good health. DNA of the CDR3: TGTGCCAGCAGCTTGGCCGCGGAAAACACAGATACGCAGTATTTT. As protein: CASSLAAENTDTQYF.